The sequence of this T cell receptor beta chain was determined in a study of blood T cell repertoires in COVID-19. Study at large: Acute-phase and convalescent COVID-19 samples originated in the United States, Italy and Spain. PBMCs, B-cell-depleted T cells, or T cells provided the cDNA or gDNA that made up the material.

Original processing methods: Nucleated cell counts were estimated from reference gene primer amplification. Repertoires were generated with immunoSEQ multiplex PCR, while TCRdb's copy carries only in-frame clones and drops some. The V and J calls and clone size were taken over from that table, and D and trimming were inferred from the DNA. The table records about 140,000 clones, roughly 80% of them present only once. The CDR3 is 17 residues long. The V end lost 0 bases, the J end lost 0 bases, and 15 bases lay between the germline ends. Germline V gene data show CDR1 as SGHRS and CDR2 as YFSETQ. The material sequenced was peripheral blood. The genes are TRBV5-1 and TRBJ1-1; the D gene is possibly TRBD1 (6 bases). The receptor was derived from a woman aged 50 to 65 with active or convalescent COVID-19. The DNA for the CDR3 is TGCGCCAGCAGCTTGGCCGTCGGGACACCATTGAACACTGAAGCTTTCTTT. It is translated as CASSLAVGTPLNTEAFF.